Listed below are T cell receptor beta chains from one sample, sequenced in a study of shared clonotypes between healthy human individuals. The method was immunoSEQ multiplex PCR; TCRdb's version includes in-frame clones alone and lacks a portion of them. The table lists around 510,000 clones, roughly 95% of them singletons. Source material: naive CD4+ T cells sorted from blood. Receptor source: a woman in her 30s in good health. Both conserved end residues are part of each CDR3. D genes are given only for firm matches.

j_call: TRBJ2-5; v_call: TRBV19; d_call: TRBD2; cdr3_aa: CASRAGGETQYF; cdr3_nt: TGTGCCAGTAGAGCGGGAGGGGAGACCCAGTACTTC
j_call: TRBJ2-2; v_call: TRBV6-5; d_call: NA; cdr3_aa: CASGKEGANTGELFF; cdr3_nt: TGTGCCAGCGGAAAGGAGGGCGCGAACACCGGGGAGCTGTTTTTT
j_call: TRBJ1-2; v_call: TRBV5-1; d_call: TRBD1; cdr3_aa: CASSLGDRADGYTF; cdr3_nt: TGCGCCAGCAGCTTGGGGGACAGGGCGGATGGCTACACCTTC
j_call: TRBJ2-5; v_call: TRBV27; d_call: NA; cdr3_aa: CASRPGAGAGETQYF; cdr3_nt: TGTGCCAGCAGGCCGGGGGCGGGAGCAGGCGAGACCCAGTACTTC
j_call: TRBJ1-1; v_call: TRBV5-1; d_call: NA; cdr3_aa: CASSSGQSITEAFF; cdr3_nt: TGCGCCAGCAGCTCCGGCCAGTCGATCACTGAAGCTTTCTTT
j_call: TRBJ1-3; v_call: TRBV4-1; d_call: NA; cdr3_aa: CASSQILVGTVAGTIYF; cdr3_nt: TGCGCCAGCAGCCAGATTCTAGTCGGGACGGTCGCGGGCACCATATATTTT
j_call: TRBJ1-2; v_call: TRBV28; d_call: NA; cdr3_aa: CASSQTTGNGYTF; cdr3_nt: TGTGCCAGCAGCCAAACAACAGGGAATGGCTACACCTTC
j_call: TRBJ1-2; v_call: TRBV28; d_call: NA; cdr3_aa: CASSLKRDYGYTF; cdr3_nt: TGTGCCAGCAGTTTGAAAAGGGACTATGGCTACACCTTC
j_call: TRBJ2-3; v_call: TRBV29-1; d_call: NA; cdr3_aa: CSVDRSTDTQYF; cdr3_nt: TGCAGCGTTGACAGAAGCACAGATACGCAGTATTTT
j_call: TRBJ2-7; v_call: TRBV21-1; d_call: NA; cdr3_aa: CASSPNSGLDHRSSYEQYF; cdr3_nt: TGTGCCAGCAGCCCGAACAGCGGGTTGGACCACCGTAGCTCCTACGAGCAGTACTTC